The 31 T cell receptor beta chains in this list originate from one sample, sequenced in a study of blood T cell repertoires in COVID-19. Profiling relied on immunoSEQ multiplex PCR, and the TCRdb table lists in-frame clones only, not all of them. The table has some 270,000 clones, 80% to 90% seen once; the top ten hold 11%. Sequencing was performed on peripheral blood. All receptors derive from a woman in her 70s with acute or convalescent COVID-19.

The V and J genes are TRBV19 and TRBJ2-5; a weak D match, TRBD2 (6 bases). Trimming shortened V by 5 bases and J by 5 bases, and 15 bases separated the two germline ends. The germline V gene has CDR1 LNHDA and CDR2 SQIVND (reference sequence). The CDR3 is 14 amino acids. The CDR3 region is CASSPPGGDETQYF. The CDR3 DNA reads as TGTGCCAGTAGTCCTCCCGGAGGGGATGAGACCCAGTACTTC.

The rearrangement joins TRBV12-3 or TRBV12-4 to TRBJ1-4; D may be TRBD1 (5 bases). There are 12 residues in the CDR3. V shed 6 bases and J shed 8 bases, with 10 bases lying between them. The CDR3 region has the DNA TGTGCCAGCAGGGGGGGTCTAGAAAAACTGTTTTTT. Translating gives CASRGGLEKLFF.

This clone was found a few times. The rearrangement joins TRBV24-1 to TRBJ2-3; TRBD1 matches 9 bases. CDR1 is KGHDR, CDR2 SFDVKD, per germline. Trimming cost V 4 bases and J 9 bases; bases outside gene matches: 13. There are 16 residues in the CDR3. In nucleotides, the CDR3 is TGTGCCACCAGTGACCCGGGACAGGGTAAAAGGCGGACGCAGTATTTT. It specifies CATSDPGQGKRRTQYF.

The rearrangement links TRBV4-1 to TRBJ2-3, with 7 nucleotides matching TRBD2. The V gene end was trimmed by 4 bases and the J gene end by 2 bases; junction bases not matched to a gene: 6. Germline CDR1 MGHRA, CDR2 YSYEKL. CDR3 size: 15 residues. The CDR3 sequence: CASSLGLVNTDTQYF. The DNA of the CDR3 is TGCGCCAGCAGCCTAGGACTAGTGAACACAGATACGCAGTATTTT.

The CDR3 DNA sequence: TGTGCCAGCAGAGGGACAGGGGCGAGCACAGATACGCAGTATTTT. It codes for CASRGTGASTDTQYF. The chain is built from TRBV2 and TRBJ2-3; TRBD1 matches at 10 bases. Looked up from germline, CDR1 is SNHLY and CDR2 is FYNNEI. The CDR3 is made up of 15 amino acids. Trimming removed 6 bases from V and 0 bases from J; junction bases left unmatched: 3.

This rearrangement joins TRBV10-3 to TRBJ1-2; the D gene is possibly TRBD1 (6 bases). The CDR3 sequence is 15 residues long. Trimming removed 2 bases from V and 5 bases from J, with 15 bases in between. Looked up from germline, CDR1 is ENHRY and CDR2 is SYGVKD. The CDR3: CAISEGRTASYGYTF. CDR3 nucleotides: TGTGCCATCAGTGAGGGAAGGACAGCTTCATATGGCTACACCTTC.

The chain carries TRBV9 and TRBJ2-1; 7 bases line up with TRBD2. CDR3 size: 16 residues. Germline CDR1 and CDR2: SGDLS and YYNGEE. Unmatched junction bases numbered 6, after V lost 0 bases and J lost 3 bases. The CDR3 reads CASSVGGRGVYNEQFF. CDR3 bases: TGTGCCAGCAGCGTAGGAGGACGGGGGGTCTACAATGAGCAGTTCTTC.

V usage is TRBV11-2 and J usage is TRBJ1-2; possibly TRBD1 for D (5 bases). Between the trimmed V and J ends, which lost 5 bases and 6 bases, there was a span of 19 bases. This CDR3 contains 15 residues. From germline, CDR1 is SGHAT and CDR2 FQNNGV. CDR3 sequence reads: CASSPKSTRVNGYTF. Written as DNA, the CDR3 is TGTGCCAGCAGCCCGAAGTCGACCAGGGTCAATGGCTACACCTTC.

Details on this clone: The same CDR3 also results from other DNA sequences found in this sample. The CDR3 nucleotides are TGCAGCGTTACGACAGGGTTTGGATATGGCTACACCTTC. This translates into CSVTTGFGYGYTF. The chain combines TRBV29-1 with TRBJ1-2, with TRBD1 matching over 7 bases. V gave up 5 bases and J gave up 5 bases; unmatched junction bases: 8. The germline CDR1 and CDR2 sequences are SQVTM and ANQGSEA. The CDR3 contains 13 residues.

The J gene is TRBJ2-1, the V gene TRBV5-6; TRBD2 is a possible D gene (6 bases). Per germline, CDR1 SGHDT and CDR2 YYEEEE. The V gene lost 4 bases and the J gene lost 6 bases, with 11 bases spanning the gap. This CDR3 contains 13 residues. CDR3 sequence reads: CASSRWGVNEQFF. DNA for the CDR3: TGTGCCAGCAGCCGATGGGGGGTCAATGAGCAGTTCTTC.

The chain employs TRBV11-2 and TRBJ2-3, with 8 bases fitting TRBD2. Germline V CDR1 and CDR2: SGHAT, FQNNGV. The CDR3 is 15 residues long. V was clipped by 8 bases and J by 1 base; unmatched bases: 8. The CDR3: CASRRRGAGTDTQYF. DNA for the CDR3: TGTGCCAGCCGCCGGCGGGGGGCCGGCACAGATACGCAGTATTTT.

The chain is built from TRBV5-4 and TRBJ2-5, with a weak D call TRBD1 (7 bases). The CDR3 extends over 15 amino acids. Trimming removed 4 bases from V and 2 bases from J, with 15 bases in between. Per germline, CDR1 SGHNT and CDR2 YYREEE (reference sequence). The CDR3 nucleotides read TGTGCCAGCAGCCCTCCAGGGGGACTGCAAGAGACCCAGTACTTC. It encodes CASSPPGGLQETQYF.

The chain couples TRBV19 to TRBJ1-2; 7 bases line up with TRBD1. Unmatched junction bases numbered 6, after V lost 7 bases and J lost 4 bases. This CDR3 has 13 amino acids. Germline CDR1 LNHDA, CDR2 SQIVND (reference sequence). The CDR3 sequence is CASTLTGLYGYTF. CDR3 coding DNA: TGTGCCAGTACCCTGACAGGGCTCTATGGCTACACCTTC. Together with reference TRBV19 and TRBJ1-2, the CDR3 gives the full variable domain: DGGITQSPKYLFRKEGQNVTLSCEQNLNHDAMYWYRQDPGQGLRLIYYSQIVNDFQKGDIAEGYSVSREKKESFPLTVTSAQKNPTAFYLCASTLTGLYGYTFGSGTRLTVV.

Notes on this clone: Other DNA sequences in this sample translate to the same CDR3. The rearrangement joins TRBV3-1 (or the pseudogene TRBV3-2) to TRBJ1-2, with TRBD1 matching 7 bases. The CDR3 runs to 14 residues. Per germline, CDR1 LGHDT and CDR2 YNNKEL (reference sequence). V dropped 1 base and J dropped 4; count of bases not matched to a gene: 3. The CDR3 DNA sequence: TGTGCCAGCAGCCAAGGACAGGGTAGCTATGGCTACACCTTC. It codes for CASSQGQGSYGYTF.

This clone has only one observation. The DNA of the CDR3 is TGTGCCAGCAGTGCAGGGGGAAACACCATATATTTT. This sequence encodes CASSAGGNTIYF. This sequence joins TRBV2 and TRBJ1-3; possible D gene TRBD1, 5 bases. This CDR3 is built from 12 residues. Germline V CDR1 and CDR2: SNHLY, FYNNEI. Trimming shortened V by 4 bases and J by 4 bases, and 5 bases separated the two germline ends.

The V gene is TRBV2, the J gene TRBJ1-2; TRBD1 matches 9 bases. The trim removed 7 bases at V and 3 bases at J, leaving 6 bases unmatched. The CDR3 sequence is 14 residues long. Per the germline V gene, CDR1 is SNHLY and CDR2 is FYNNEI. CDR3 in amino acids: CASTPRTGDYGYTF. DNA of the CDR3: TGTGCCAGCACGCCTCGGACAGGGGACTATGGCTACACCTTC.

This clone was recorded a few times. The CDR3 region has the DNA TGCGCCAGCAGCTTGGGAGGGACAGGGGTTGGTGCCTATGGCTACACCTTC. It encodes CASSLGGTGVGAYGYTF. The V and J genes are TRBV5-1 and TRBJ1-2; 10 nucleotides align to TRBD1. This CDR3 spans 17 amino acids. V shed 0 bases and J 4 bases; nucleotides not matched to a gene: 9. Germline-derived CDR1 and CDR2 are SGHRS and YFSETQ.

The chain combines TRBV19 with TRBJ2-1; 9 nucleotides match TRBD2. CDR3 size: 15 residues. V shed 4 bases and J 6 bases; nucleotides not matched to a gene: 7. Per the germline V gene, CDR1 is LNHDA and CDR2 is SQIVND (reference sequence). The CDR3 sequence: CASSRLAALGNEQFF. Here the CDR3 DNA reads TGTGCCAGTAGTAGACTAGCGGCTTTGGGCAATGAGCAGTTCTTC.

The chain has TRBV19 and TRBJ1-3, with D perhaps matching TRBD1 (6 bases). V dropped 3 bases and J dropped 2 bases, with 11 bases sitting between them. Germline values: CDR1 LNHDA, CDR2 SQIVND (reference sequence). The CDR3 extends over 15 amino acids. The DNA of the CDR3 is TGTGCCAGTAGTATGGCTCAGGGGACTGGAAACACCATATATTTT. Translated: CASSMAQGTGNTIYF.

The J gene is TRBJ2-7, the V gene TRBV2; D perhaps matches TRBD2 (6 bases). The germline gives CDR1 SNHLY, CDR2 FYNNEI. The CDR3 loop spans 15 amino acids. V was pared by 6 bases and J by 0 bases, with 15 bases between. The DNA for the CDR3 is TGTGCCAGCAGGGGGGGTGTGCAGGGCTCCTACGAGCAGTACTTC. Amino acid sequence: CASRGGVQGSYEQYF.

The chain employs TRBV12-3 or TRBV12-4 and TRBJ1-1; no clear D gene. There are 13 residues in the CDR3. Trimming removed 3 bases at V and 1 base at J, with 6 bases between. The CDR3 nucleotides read TGTGCCAGCAGTTTTTTGAGGAACACTGAAGCTTTCTTT. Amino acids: CASSFLRNTEAFF.

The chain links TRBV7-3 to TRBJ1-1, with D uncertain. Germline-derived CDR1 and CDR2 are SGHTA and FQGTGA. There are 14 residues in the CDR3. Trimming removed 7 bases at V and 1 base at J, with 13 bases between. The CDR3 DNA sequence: TGTGCCAGCAAAAGGGAGGGATCGAACACTGAAGCTTTCTTT. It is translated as CASKREGSNTEAFF. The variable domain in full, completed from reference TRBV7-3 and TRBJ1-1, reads GAGVSQTPSNKVTEKGKYVELRCDPISGHTALYWYRQSLGQGPEFLIYFQGTGAADDSGLPNDRFFAVRPEGSVSTLKIQRTERGDSAVYLCASKREGSNTEAFFGQGTRLTVV.

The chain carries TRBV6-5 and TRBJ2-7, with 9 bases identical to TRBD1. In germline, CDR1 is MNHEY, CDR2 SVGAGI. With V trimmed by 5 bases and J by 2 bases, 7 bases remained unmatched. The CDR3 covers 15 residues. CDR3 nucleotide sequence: TGTGCCAGCAGTCCGGGGACAGGGTCTCCCTACGAGCAGTACTTC. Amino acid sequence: CASSPGTGSPYEQYF.

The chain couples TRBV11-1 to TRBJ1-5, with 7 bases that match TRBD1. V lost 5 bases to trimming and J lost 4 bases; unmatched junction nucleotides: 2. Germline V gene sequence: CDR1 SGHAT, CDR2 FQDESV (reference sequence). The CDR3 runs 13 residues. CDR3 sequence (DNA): TGTGCCAGCAGCGGGGACAGAAATCAGCCCCAGCATTTT. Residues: CASSGDRNQPQHF.

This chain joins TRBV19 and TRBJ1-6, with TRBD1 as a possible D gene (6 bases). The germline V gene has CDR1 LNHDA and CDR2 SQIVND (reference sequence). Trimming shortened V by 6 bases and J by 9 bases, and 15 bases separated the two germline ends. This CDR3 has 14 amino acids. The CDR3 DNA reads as TGTGCCAGTAGGCGACAGGAGTGGGGTTCACCCCTCCACTTT. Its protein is CASRRQEWGSPLHF.

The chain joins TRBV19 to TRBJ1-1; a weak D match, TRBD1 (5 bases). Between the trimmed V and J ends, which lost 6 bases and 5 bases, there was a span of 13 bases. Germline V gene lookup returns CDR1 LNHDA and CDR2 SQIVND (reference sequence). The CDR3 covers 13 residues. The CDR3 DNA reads TGTGCCAGTAGCCCAACGGGGGGTACTGAAGCTTTCTTT. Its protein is CASSPTGGTEAFF.

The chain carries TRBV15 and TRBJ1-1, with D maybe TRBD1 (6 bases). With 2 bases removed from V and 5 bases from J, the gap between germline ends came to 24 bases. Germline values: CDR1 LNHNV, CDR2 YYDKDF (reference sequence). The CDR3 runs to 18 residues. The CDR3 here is CATSRRLGGVSRVTEAFF. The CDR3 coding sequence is TGTGCCACCAGCAGACGCTTAGGGGGGGTCTCGCGGGTTACTGAAGCTTTCTTT. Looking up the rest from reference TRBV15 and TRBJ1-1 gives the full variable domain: DAMVIQNPRYQVTQFGKPVTLSCSQTLNHNVMYWYQQKSSQAPKLLFHYYDKDFNNEADTPDNFQSRRPNTSFCFLDIRSPGLGDTAMYLCATSRRLGGVSRVTEAFFGQGTRLTVV.

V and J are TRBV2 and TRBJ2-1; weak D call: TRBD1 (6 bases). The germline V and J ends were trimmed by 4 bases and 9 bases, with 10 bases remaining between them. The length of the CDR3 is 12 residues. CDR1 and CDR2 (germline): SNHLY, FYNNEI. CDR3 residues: CASSVEGGEQFF. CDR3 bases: TGTGCCAGCAGTGTTGAAGGGGGTGAGCAGTTCTTC.

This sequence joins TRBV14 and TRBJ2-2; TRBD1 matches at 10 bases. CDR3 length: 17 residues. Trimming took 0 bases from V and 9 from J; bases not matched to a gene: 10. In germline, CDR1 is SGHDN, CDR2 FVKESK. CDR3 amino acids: CASSQDRSRTGGRELFF. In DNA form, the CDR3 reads TGTGCCAGCAGCCAAGATCGTTCGCGGACAGGGGGAAGGGAGCTGTTTTTT.

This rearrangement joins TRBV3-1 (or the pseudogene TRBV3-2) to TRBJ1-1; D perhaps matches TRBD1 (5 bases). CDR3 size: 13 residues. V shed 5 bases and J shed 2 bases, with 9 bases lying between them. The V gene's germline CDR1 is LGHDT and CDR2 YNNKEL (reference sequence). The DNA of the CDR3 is TGTGCCAGCAGCATTCAGGGTAACACTGAAGCTTTCTTT. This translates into CASSIQGNTEAFF.

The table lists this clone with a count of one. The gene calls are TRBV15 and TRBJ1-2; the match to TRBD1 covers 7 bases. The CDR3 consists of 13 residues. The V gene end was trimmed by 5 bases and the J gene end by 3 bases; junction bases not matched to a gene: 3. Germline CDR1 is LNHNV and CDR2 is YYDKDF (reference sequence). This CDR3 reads CATSRDSHYGYTF. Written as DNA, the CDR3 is TGTGCCACCAGCCGGGACAGTCACTATGGCTACACCTTC.